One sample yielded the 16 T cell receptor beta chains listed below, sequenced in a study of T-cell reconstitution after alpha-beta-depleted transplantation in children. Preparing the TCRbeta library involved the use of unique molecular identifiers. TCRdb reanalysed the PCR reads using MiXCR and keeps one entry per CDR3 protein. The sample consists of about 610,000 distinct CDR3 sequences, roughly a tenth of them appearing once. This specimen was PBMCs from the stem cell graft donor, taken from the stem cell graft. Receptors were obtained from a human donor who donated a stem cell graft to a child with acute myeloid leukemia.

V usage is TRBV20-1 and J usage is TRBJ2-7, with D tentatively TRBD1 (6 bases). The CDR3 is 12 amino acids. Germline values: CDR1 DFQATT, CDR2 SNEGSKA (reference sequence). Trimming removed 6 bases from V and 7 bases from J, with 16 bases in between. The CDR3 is CSAGAGQREQYF. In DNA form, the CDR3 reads TGCAGTGCGGGGGCAGGACAGCGGGAGCAGTACTTC.

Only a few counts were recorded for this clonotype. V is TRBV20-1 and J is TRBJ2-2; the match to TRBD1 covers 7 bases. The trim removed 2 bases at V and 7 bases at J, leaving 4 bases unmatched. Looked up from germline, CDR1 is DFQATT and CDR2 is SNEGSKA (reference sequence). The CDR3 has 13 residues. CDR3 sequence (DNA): TGCAGTGCTAGAAAGGGGGCGATCGGGGAGCTGTTTTTT. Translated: CSARKGAIGELFF.

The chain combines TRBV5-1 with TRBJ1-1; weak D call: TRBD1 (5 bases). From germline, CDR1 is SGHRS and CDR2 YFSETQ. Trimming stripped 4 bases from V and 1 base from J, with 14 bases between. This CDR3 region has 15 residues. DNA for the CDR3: TGCGCCAGCAGCACCTCTTTGACAGCGAACACTGAAGCTTTCTTT. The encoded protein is CASSTSLTANTEAFF.

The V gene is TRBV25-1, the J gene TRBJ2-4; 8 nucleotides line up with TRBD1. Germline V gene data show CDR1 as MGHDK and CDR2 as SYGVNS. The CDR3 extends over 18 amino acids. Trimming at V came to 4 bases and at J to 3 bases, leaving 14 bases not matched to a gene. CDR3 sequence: CASSGFASGQGNKNIQYF. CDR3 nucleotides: TGTGCCAGCAGTGGATTTGCGAGTGGACAGGGTAACAAAAACATTCAGTACTTC.

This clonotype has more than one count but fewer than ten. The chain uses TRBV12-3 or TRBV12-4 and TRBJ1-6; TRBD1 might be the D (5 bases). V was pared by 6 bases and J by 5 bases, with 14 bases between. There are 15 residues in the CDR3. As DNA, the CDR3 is TGTGCCAGCAGCCCTGGGGCAGGGAATAATTCACCCCTCCACTTT. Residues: CASSPGAGNNSPLHF.

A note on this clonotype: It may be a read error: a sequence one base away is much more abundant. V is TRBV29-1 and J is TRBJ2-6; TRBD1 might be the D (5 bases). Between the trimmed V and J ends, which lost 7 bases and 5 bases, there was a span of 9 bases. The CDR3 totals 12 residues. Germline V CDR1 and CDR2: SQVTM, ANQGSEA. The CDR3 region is CSGGARANVLTF. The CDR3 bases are TGCAGCGGGGGCGCCCGGGCCAACGTCCTGACTTTC.

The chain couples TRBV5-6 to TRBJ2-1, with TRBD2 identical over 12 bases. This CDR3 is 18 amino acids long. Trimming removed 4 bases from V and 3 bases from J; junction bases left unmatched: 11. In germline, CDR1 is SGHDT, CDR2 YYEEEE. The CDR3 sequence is CASSHRLAGAERYNEQFF. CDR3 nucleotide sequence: TGTGCCAGCAGCCACCGACTAGCGGGAGCCGAGCGCTACAATGAGCAGTTCTTC.

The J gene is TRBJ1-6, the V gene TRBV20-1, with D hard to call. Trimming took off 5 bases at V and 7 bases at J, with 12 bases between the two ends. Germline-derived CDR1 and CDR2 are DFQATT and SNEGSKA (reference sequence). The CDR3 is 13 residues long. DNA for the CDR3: TGCAGTGCTGCCGAGGGTGGGAATTCACCCCTCCACTTT. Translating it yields CSAAEGGNSPLHF.

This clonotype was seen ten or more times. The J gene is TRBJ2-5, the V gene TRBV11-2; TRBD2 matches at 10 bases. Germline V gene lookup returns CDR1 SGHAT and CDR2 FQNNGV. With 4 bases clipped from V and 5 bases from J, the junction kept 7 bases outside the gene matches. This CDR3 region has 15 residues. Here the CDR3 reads CASSSLAGLRETQYF. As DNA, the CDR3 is TGTGCCAGCAGCTCACTAGCGGGGCTCCGTGAGACCCAGTACTTC.

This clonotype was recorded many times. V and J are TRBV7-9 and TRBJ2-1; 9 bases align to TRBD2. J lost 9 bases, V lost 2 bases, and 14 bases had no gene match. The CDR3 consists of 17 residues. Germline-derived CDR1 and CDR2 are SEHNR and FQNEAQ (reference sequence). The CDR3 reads CASSLPLSGSSGGEQFF. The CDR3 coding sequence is TGTGCCAGCAGCTTACCACTTAGCGGGAGCTCGGGGGGTGAGCAGTTCTTC.

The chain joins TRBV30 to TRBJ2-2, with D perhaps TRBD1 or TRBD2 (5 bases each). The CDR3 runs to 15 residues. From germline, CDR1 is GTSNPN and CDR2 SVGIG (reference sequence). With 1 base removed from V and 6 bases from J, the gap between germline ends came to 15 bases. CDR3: CAWSGQGLGAGELFF. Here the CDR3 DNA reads TGTGCCTGGAGTGGGCAGGGATTGGGGGCCGGGGAGCTGTTTTTT.

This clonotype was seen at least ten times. In nucleotides, the CDR3 is TGTGCCAGCAGGATTAGCGGGAGCTCCTACAATGAGCAGTTCTTC. Translating gives CASRISGSSYNEQFF. This chain uses TRBV12-3 or TRBV12-4 with TRBJ2-1, with TRBD2 identical over 9 bases. The CDR3 runs 15 residues. The junction had 3 bases not matched to a gene; V was cut back by 6 bases and J by 0 bases.

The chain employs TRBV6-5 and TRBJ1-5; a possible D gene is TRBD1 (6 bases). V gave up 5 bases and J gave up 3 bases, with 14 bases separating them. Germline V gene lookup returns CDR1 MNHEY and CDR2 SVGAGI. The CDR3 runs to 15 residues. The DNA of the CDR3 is TGTGCCAGCAGTCTACACGGACAGCTCAATCAGCCCCAGCATTTT. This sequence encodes CASSLHGQLNQPQHF.

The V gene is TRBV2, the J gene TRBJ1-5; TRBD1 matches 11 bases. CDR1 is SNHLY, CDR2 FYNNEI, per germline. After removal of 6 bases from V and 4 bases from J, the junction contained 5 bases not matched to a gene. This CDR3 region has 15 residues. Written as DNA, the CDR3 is TGTGCCAGCAGAGACGGGACAGGGGGGAATCAGCCCCAGCATTTT. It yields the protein CASRDGTGGNQPQHF.

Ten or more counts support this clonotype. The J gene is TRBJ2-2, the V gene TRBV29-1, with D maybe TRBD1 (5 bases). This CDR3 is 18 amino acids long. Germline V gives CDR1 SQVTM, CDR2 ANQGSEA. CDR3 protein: CSGPPAKDGRANTGELFF. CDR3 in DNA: TGCAGTGGTCCCCCCGCCAAGGATGGCAGGGCGAACACCGGGGAGCTGTTTTTT.

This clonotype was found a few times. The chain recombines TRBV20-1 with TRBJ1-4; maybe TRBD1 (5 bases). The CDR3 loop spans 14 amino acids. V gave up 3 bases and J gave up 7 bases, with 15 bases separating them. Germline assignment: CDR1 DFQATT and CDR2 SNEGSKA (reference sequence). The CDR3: CSASWGSLSEKLFF. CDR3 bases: TGCAGTGCTAGTTGGGGGAGTTTAAGTGAAAAACTGTTTTTT.